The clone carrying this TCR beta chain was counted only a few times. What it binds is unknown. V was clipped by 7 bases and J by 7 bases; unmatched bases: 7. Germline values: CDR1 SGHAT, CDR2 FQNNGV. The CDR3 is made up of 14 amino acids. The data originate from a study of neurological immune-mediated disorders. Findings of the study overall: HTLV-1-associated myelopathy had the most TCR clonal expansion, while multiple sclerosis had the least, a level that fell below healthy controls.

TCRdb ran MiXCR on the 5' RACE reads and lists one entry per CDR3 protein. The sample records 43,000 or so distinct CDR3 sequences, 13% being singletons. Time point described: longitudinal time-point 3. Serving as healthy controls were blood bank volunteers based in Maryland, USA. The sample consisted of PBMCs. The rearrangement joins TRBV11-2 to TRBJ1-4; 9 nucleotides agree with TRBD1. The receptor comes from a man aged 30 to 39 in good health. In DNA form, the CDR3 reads TGTGCCAGCACCTGGGACAGGGCTTTTGAAAAACTGTTTTTT. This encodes CASTWDRAFEKLFF.